In its sample, the clone carrying this T cell receptor (beta chain) was seen a few times. Trimming took 4 bases from V and 3 from J, leaving 10 bases between them. Germline-derived CDR1 and CDR2 are LNHDA and SQIVND (reference sequence). This CDR3 has 14 amino acids. Time point of the sample: healthy volunteer bleed at 6 weeks. Unfractionated whole blood served as the source for total RNA extraction. These data originate in a study of human T cells and chemical hapten exposure. A single record per CDR3 protein comes from TCRdb applying MiXCR to the RACE reads. In the table there are some 40,000 distinct CDR3 sequences, approximately 4% of which are singletons.

The material sequenced was whole blood. This receptor was obtained from a human donor in good health. Some clones in this sample may be carry-over from other donors' samples. V gene TRBV19 combines with J gene TRBJ2-4; possible D gene TRBD2, 5 bases. CDR3 protein: CASSTTAGKNIQYF. The CDR3 nucleotides read TGTGCCAGTAGTACGACGGCGGGCAAAAACATTCAGTACTTC.